Below, 10 T cell receptor beta chains from the same sample are listed, as sequenced in a study of cytomegalovirus exposure and HLA in healthy donors (dated by TCRdb to about 2017). Library creation used the immunoSEQ multiplex PCR assay. A mixture of 60 forward primers for TCR Vbeta segments and 13 reverse primers for TCR Jbeta segments was used in the multiplex PCR. What TCRdb holds here is the immuneACCESS table cut down to in-frame rearrangements. Part of the clones is not present; checked against another copy, under half of the missing clones reflect an unresolved V gene, and the others are unexplained. This sample holds around 97,000 clones; 73% were observed only once. Roughly 3.5% of the sample is in the top ten clones. The sequenced sample consisted of PBMCs. These receptors were collected from a man aged 35 to 55 in good health and CMV-seronegative.

The chain joins TRBV7-2 to TRBJ2-7; 10 bases fit TRBD1. V gave up 5 bases and J gave up 3 bases; unmatched junction bases: 13. The CDR3 is 17 residues long. From germline, CDR1 is SGHTA and CDR2 FQGNSA. The CDR3 nucleotides are TGTGCCAGCAGCACCCCCCGGGACAGGGGACACAACTACGAGCAGTACTTC. This gives the protein CASSTPRDRGHNYEQYF.

This clone was counted at least ten times. This chain links TRBV30 with TRBJ1-1; D is undetermined. The CDR3 is 11 amino acids. V was pared by 0 bases and J by 8 bases, with 7 bases between. Germline V gives CDR1 GTSNPN, CDR2 SVGIG (reference sequence). This CDR3 is CAWSVLSEAFF. For the CDR3, the DNA is TGTGCCTGGAGTGTACTAAGCGAAGCTTTCTTT. Full variable domain (remainder filled in from reference TRBV30 and TRBJ1-1): SQTIHQWPATLVQPVGSPLSLECTVEGTSNPNLYWYRQAAGRGLQLLFYSVGIGQISSEVPQNLSASRPQDRQFILSSKKLLLSDSGFYLCAWSVLSEAFFGQGTRLTVV.

This clone was seen a handful of times. CDR3 bases: TGCGCCAGCAGCTTGCAGGTGGGGGCGTCTGGGGCCAACGTCCTGACTTTC. It is translated as CASSLQVGASGANVLTF. The J gene is TRBJ2-6, the V gene TRBV5-1, with D perhaps matching TRBD1 (6 bases). V lost 1 base and J 1 base, leaving 12 bases between the germline ends. The CDR3 sequence is 17 residues long. Germline V gene sequence: CDR1 SGHRS, CDR2 YFSETQ.

This chain connects TRBV29-1 to TRBJ2-7; TRBD1 matches 10 bases. This CDR3 contains 13 residues. The V gene's germline CDR1 is SQVTM and CDR2 ANQGSEA. The junction had 7 bases not matched to a gene; V was cut back by 5 bases and J by 6 bases. The CDR3 nucleotides read TGCAGCGTTACCGGGACAGGGGCCTCCGAGCAGTACTTC. The encoded protein is CSVTGTGASEQYF.

This clone was recorded many times. The V call is TRBV30, the J call TRBJ2-3; 14 bases are a match to TRBD2. The ends lost 6 bases at V and 3 bases at J; junction bases unmatched: 5. The CDR3 is made up of 15 amino acids. Per germline, CDR1 GTSNPN and CDR2 SVGIG (reference sequence). CDR3 sequence: CACPGLAGGTDTQYF. CDR3 in DNA: TGTGCCTGCCCTGGACTAGCGGGGGGAACAGATACGCAGTATTTT.

This sequence joins TRBV7-7 and TRBJ2-7, with 12 bases fitting TRBD1. The CDR3 has 14 amino acids. Germline-derived CDR1 and CDR2 are SSHAT and FNYEAQ (reference sequence). Germline trimming cut 4 bases from V and 9 bases from J; bases unmatched to any gene: 7. The CDR3 sequence is CASSSGTGGAGQYF. CDR3 coding DNA: TGTGCCAGCAGCTCCGGGACAGGGGGCGCCGGGCAGTACTTC. The full variable domain, rest sourced from reference TRBV7-7 and TRBJ2-7, is GAGVSQSPRYKVTKRGQDVTLRCDPISSHATLYWYQQALGQGPEFLTYFNYEAQPDKSGLPSDRFSAERPEGSISTLTIQRTEQRDSAMYRCASSSGTGGAGQYFGPGTRLTVT.

CDR3 DNA: TGCGCCAGCAGTGCCAGGGGACGTATTAATGAAAAACTGTTTTTT. It codes for CASSARGRINEKLFF. V gene TRBV10-2 combines with J gene TRBJ1-4, with D maybe TRBD1 (6 bases). From germline, CDR1 is WSHSY and CDR2 SAAADI. V lost 4 bases and J 4 bases, leaving 13 bases between the germline ends. The CDR3 has 15 residues.

The J gene is TRBJ2-7, the V gene TRBV4-3; D unresolved. The CDR3 consists of 16 residues. The V end was cut by 0 bases, the J end by 3 bases, with 15 bases between. Germline CDR1 and CDR2: LGHNA and YSLEER. The CDR3 loop is CASSQDLSGLIYEQYF. The CDR3 DNA reads as TGCGCCAGCAGCCAAGATCTCTCAGGTTTAATCTACGAGCAGTACTTC.

The chain links TRBV27 to TRBJ2-3; D ambiguous. V lost 4 bases to trimming and J lost 2 bases, with 13 bases between them. CDR1 is MNHEY and CDR2 is SMNVEV in the germline V gene (reference sequence). There are 15 residues in the CDR3. This CDR3 reads CASSSGGVDTDTQYF. Written as DNA, the CDR3 is TGTGCCAGCAGTTCCGGCGGAGTTGACACAGATACGCAGTATTTT.

This clone has a handful of counts. The genes are TRBV2 and TRBJ1-2, with TRBD1 matching over 8 bases. The trim removed 10 bases at V and 8 bases at J, leaving 9 bases unmatched. The V gene's germline CDR1 is SNHLY and CDR2 FYNNEI. This CDR3 is built from 12 residues. CDR3 nucleotide sequence: TGTGCCAACAGGGGGACAGTTGAGGGCTACACCTTC. Amino acids: CANRGTVEGYTF.